The 27 T cell receptor beta chains listed next were all sequenced from one sample in a study of long-term antiretroviral therapy in people with HIV. Investigators performed immunoSEQ version v3.0 at survey level. Measured with immunoSEQ multiplex PCR; TCRdb has only the in-frame clones, and not every one. Of tens of thousands of clones in the sample, roughly 88% were seen once. Sequenced here: unsorted PBMCs, sampled 3 years after starting antiretroviral therapy. The receptors were gathered from a middle-aged man with HIV.

The CDR3 region is CASSLEVGGGTYEQYF. The CDR3 DNA follows: TGTGCCAGCAGCTTAGAAGTGGGGGGAGGGACCTACGAGCAGTACTTC. This rearrangement joins TRBV11-3 to TRBJ2-7; 7 nucleotides agree with TRBD2. This CDR3 is built from 16 residues. The germline V gene has CDR1 SGHNT and CDR2 YENEEA. The trim removed 0 bases at V and 2 bases at J, leaving 7 bases unmatched.

V gene TRBV19 combines with J gene TRBJ1-1; D remains ambiguous. Germline CDR1 reads LNHDA; CDR2 reads SQIVND (reference sequence). Trimming shortened V by 4 bases and J by 2 bases, and 11 bases separated the two germline ends. CDR3 length: 14 amino acids. In nucleotides, the CDR3 is TGTGCCAGTAGTACCCGACGGACTAACACTGAAGCTTTCTTT. Translated: CASSTRRTNTEAFF.

The chain couples TRBV7-9 to TRBJ2-2; possible D gene TRBD2, 5 bases. V was clipped by 7 bases and J by 5 bases, with 14 bases between them. The CDR3 runs to 14 residues. The V gene's germline CDR1 is SEHNR and CDR2 FQNEAQ (reference sequence). The CDR3 DNA reads TGTGCCAGCACCCCCCCCGTAGCGACCGGGGAGCTGTTTTTT. Its translation is CASTPPVATGELFF.

This clone was counted a few times. This chain joins TRBV19 and TRBJ2-1; 7 bases fit TRBD2. The CDR3 contains 15 residues. V shed 1 base and J 4 bases; nucleotides not matched to a gene: 4. Germline V CDR1 and CDR2: LNHDA, SQIVND (reference sequence). CDR3 in DNA: TGTGCCAGTAGTATAGGCGGCGGGGGTTACAATGAGCAGTTCTTC. Translated, it gives CASSIGGGGYNEQFF.

The V gene is TRBV6-1, the J gene TRBJ1-2; maybe TRBD1 (6 bases). The CDR3 has 12 amino acids. Germline CDR1 reads MNHNS; CDR2 reads SASEGT. Deletions cut 8 bases from V and 4 bases from J, with 11 bases between. CDR3 DNA: TGTGCCAGCCGGGACACGAGCTATGGCTACACCTTC. Translation: CASRDTSYGYTF.

The chain joins TRBV6-6 to TRBJ2-1, with 10 bases matching TRBD2. The germline V gene has CDR1 MNHNY and CDR2 SVGAGI (reference sequence). The V gene end was trimmed by 2 bases and the J gene end by 5 bases; junction bases not matched to a gene: 3. The CDR3 contains 15 residues. For the CDR3, the DNA is TGTGCCAGCAGTTACAAGCGGGAGGGGGACAATGAGCAGTTCTTC. Protein product: CASSYKREGDNEQFF.

The genes are TRBV9 and TRBJ1-3; no reliable D call. The CDR3 is 15 amino acids. Trimming removed 4 bases from V and 8 bases from J, with 19 bases in between. Per germline, CDR1 SGDLS and CDR2 YYNGEE. For the CDR3, the DNA is TGTGCCAGCAGCACCCATCCGGGTAAGGTAGACACCATATATTTT. Translated, it gives CASSTHPGKVDTIYF.

J is TRBJ1-5 and V is TRBV21-1; TRBD1 reflects the table's D call only, with no check against the DNA. TRBV21-1 is classified as a pseudogene. The CDR3 totals 17 residues. The CDR3 region has the DNA TGTGCCAGCAGCACAAATAAGACAGCTAGGGTCAATCAGCCCCAGCATTTT. It translates to CASSTNKTARVNQPQHF.

The chain is built from TRBV7-8 and TRBJ2-7, with D perhaps assigned TRBD1 or TRBD2 (5 bases each). CDR1 is SGHVS, CDR2 FQNEAQ, per germline. Trimming pared 5 bases from V and 6 bases from J, leaving 8 bases between. The CDR3 covers 11 residues. CDR3 loop: CASSRGVEQYF. The CDR3 bases are TGTGCCAGCAGCCGAGGGGTCGAGCAGTACTTC.

V gene TRBV11-2 combines with J gene TRBJ2-4; 10 nucleotides line up with TRBD1. The CDR3 covers 13 residues. Germline trimming cut 6 bases from V and 8 bases from J; bases unmatched to any gene: 4. The germline V gene has CDR1 SGHAT and CDR2 FQNNGV. The CDR3 spells CASSRQGADIQYF. In nucleotides, the CDR3 is TGTGCCAGCAGTCGACAGGGGGCGGACATTCAGTACTTC.

V usage is TRBV6-5 and J usage is TRBJ1-5; a possible D gene is TRBD1 (5 bases). Germline CDR1 and CDR2: MNHEY and SVGAGI. Between the trimmed V and J ends, which lost 5 bases and 5 bases, there was a span of 10 bases. CDR3 length: 13 residues. The chain's CDR3 is CASSRDGYQPQHF. The DNA of the CDR3 is TGTGCCAGCAGTCGGGACGGATATCAGCCCCAGCATTTT.

This clone was observed a few times. V is TRBV11-2 and J is TRBJ2-1; D is possibly TRBD1 (5 bases). CDR1 SGHAT and CDR2 FQNNGV come from the germline V gene. The CDR3 totals 15 residues. Trimming took 0 bases from V and 3 from J, leaving 9 bases between them. This CDR3 reads CASSLEGVSYNEQFF. The CDR3 DNA reads TGTGCCAGCAGCTTAGAAGGGGTCAGCTACAATGAGCAGTTCTTC. The complete variable domain, with remaining parts taken from reference TRBV11-2 and TRBJ2-1, reads EAGVAQSPRYKIIEKRQSVAFWCNPISGHATLYWYQQILGQGPKLLIQFQNNGVVDDSQLPKDRFSAERLKGVDSTLKIQPAKLEDSAVYLCASSLEGVSYNEQFFGPGTRLTVL.

The chain combines TRBV6-1 with TRBJ2-7; 8 nucleotides line up with TRBD1. Germline V gene sequence: CDR1 MNHNS, CDR2 SASEGT. Germline trimming cut 7 bases from V and 1 base from J; bases unmatched to any gene: 9. The CDR3 covers 15 residues. CDR3 nucleotide sequence: TGTGCCAGCACTATCACGACAGGGGAGTCCTACGAGCAGTACTTC. Its translation: CASTITTGESYEQYF.

CDR3 sequence (DNA): TGCAGCGTCAGGGGGGCTCGGTATGAGCAGTTCTTC. It translates to CSVRGARYEQFF. The chain links TRBV29-1 to TRBJ2-1; a weak D match, TRBD1 (7 bases). The length of the CDR3 is 12 residues. Germline-derived CDR1 and CDR2 are SQVTM and ANQGSEA. The V gene lost 6 bases and the J gene lost 8 bases, with 14 bases spanning the gap.

The V gene is TRBV19, the J gene TRBJ2-1, with D uncertain. The CDR3 length is 17 residues. The V end lost 3 bases, the J end lost 2 bases, and 17 bases lay between the germline ends. The germline V gene has CDR1 LNHDA and CDR2 SQIVND (reference sequence). The DNA of the CDR3 is TGTGCCAGTAGTATCGCGCACTACAAAGGTGCCTACAATGAGCAGTTCTTC. Translating it yields CASSIAHYKGAYNEQFF.

The rearrangement links TRBV15 to TRBJ2-4, with 7 nucleotides matching TRBD2. Germline CDR1 and CDR2: LNHNV and YYDKDF (reference sequence). The CDR3 covers 16 residues. The V gene end was trimmed by 3 bases and the J gene end by 3 bases; junction bases not matched to a gene: 8. CDR3 protein: CATSRGGWEGKNIQYF. Here the CDR3 DNA reads TGTGCCACCAGCAGGGGGGGGTGGGAGGGCAAAAACATTCAGTACTTC. The whole variable domain, remainder taken from reference TRBV15 and TRBJ2-4, is DAMVIQNPRYQVTQFGKPVTLSCSQTLNHNVMYWYQQKSSQAPKLLFHYYDKDFNNEADTPDNFQSRRPNTSFCFLDIRSPGLGDTAMYLCATSRGGWEGKNIQYFGAGTRLSVL.

This chain connects TRBV19 to TRBJ1-2, with D perhaps matching TRBD1 (5 bases). The CDR3 totals 12 residues. Between the trimmed V and J ends, which lost 10 bases and 2 bases, there was a span of 11 bases. Germline V gene sequence: CDR1 LNHDA, CDR2 SQIVND (reference sequence). CDR3 nucleotide sequence: TGTGCCACCACCAGGGAGAACTATGGCTACACCTTC. Translating gives CATTRENYGYTF. The complete variable domain, with remaining parts taken from reference TRBV19 and TRBJ1-2, reads DGGITQSPKYLFRKEGQNVTLSCEQNLNHDAMYWYRQDPGQGLRLIYYSQIVNDFQKGDIAEGYSVSREKKESFPLTVTSAQKNPTAFYLCATTRENYGYTFGSGTRLTVV.

This clone was counted only a few times. The chain carries TRBV18 and TRBJ2-1, with D possibly TRBD1 on 5 matching bases. Germline CDR1 and CDR2: KGHSH and LQKENI. CDR3 size: 15 residues. V lost 2 bases to trimming and J lost 0 bases, with 8 bases between them. The DNA of the CDR3 is TGTGCCAGCTCACCAGCAGGGTACTCCTACAATGAGCAGTTCTTC. Translation gives CASSPAGYSYNEQFF.

The table lists this clone with a count of one. The CDR3 loop reads CASSSLRLAGEPKREQFF. The CDR3 bases are TGTGCCAGCAGCTCACTTCGACTAGCGGGAGAGCCGAAAAGGGAGCAGTTCTTC. This chain uses TRBV13 with TRBJ2-1; 12 bases fit TRBD2. CDR1 is PRHDT, CDR2 FYEKMQ, per germline (reference sequence). The CDR3 has 18 residues. The J segment lost 10 bases and the V segment lost 4 bases, leaving 17 bases of the junction unmatched. The variable domain in full, with the rest retrieved from reference TRBV13 and TRBJ2-1, is AAGVIQSPRHLIKEKRETATLKCYPIPRHDTVYWYQQGPGQDPQFLISFYEKMQSDKGSIPDRFSAQQFSDYHSELNMSSLELGDSALYFCASSSLRLAGEPKREQFFGPGTRLTVL.

The chain combines TRBV29-1 with TRBJ2-7; maybe TRBD1 (6 bases). CDR1 and CDR2 (germline): SQVTM, ANQGSEA. V lost 6 bases and J 3 bases, leaving 12 bases between the germline ends. This CDR3 is 12 amino acids long. The CDR3 is CSVLGTRYEQYF. The CDR3 bases are TGCAGCGTCCTCGGGACACGCTACGAGCAGTACTTC.

Only one count was recorded for this clone. This rearrangement joins TRBV2 to TRBJ2-7; D is unclear. Germline CDR1 is SNHLY and CDR2 is FYNNEI. V was cut by 7 bases and J by 2 bases, with 12 bases left in between. There are 13 residues in the CDR3. Here the CDR3 reads CASTMTGPYEQYF. DNA for the CDR3: TGTGCCAGCACTATGACGGGTCCCTACGAGCAGTACTTC.

This sequence joins TRBV27 and TRBJ1-1; D is ambiguous. Germline V CDR1 and CDR2: MNHEY, SMNVEV (reference sequence). This CDR3 is 11 amino acids long. Deletions cut 2 bases from V and 11 bases from J, with 9 bases between. CDR3 bases: TGTGCCAGCAGTTTAGCTTCCGGGGCTTTCTTT. Translated: CASSLASGAFF.

This chain connects TRBV5-1 to TRBJ2-1; 14 nucleotides line up with TRBD2. The CDR3 loop spans 18 amino acids. CDR1 is SGHRS and CDR2 is YFSETQ in the germline V gene. V lost 4 bases and J lost 4; bases outside the gene matches: 10. The CDR3 protein is CASSQGLAGALGYNEQFF. The CDR3 DNA reads as TGCGCCAGCAGCCAGGGACTAGCGGGGGCCTTAGGGTACAATGAGCAGTTCTTC.

The gene calls are TRBV19 and TRBJ2-1; the match to TRBD1 covers 11 bases. With V trimmed by 6 bases and J by 6 bases, 7 bases remained unmatched. Germline loops: CDR1 LNHDA, CDR2 SQIVND (reference sequence). The CDR3 has 15 amino acids. In DNA form, the CDR3 reads TGTGCCAGTAGCCCCGGACAGGGGGCCGGCAATGAGCAGTTCTTC. Its translation is CASSPGQGAGNEQFF.

The chain carries TRBV30 and TRBJ2-4; D might be TRBD1 or TRBD2, each matching 6 bases. Deletions cut 0 bases from V and 3 bases from J, with 9 bases between. The germline CDR1 and CDR2 sequences are GTSNPN and SVGIG (reference sequence). The CDR3 consists of 14 residues. The CDR3 region has the DNA TGTGCCTGGAGTGTAGGAGGGGGCAAAAACATTCAGTACTTC. This sequence encodes CAWSVGGGKNIQYF.

This sequence joins TRBV9 and TRBJ1-2; maybe TRBD1 (5 bases). Germline lookup yields CDR1 SGDLS and CDR2 YYNGEE. The germline V and J ends were trimmed by 0 bases and 2 bases, with 11 bases remaining between them. The CDR3 is 15 amino acids. The CDR3 coding sequence is TGTGCCAGCAGCGTAGCTATTGGGGGGAACTATGGCTACACCTTC. This sequence encodes CASSVAIGGNYGYTF.

The chain has TRBV21-1 and TRBJ2-7; the table's D call, TRBD2, was not checked against the DNA. TRBV21-1 is shown as a pseudogene. This CDR3 has 16 residues. CDR3 in amino acids: CASSKAPSGYVHEQYF. DNA of the CDR3: TGTGCCAGCAGCAAAGCGCCTAGCGGTTATGTTCACGAGCAGTACTTC.